The 21 T cell receptor beta chains reported below all come from one sample, sequenced in a study of blood T cells in healthy people across ages. The use of a sample-barcoded 5' primer and a J-beta primer mix characterized a second PCR of about 7 to 12 cycles. In TCRdb, the 5' RACE reads were re-called with MiXCR into one record per CDR3 protein. The sample holds 800,000 to 950,000 distinct CDR3 sequences, about 34% seen once. Sequencing was performed on blood. These receptors were taken from a man between 18 and 29 years old in good health.

The rearrangement uses TRBV4-3 and TRBJ2-3, with 16 bases that match TRBD2. CDR3 length equals 20 residues. The germline CDR1 and CDR2 sequences are LGHNA and YSLEER. The ends lost 0 bases at V and 2 bases at J; junction bases unmatched: 8. CDR3: CASSQDYTGTSGGDTDTQYF. The CDR3 DNA reads as TGCGCCAGCAGCCAAGATTACACCGGGACTAGCGGGGGGGACACAGATACGCAGTATTTT.

The chain is built from TRBV14 and TRBJ2-1, with 7 positions matching TRBD1. This CDR3 contains 15 residues. The V gene's germline CDR1 is SGHDN and CDR2 FVKESK. J lost 7 bases, V lost 2 bases, and 8 bases had no gene match. The CDR3: CASSQQRGRGNEQFF. The CDR3, as DNA: TGTGCCAGCAGCCAACAGAGGGGGCGCGGGAATGAGCAGTTCTTC.

This clonotype was detected a few times. The chain combines TRBV6-6 with TRBJ1-1; perhaps TRBD1 as D (5 bases). The V and J ends lost 7 bases and 4 bases respectively, with 22 bases between them. Germline-derived CDR1 and CDR2 are MNHNY and SVGAGI (reference sequence). The CDR3 is 16 amino acids. The CDR3 nucleotides are TGTGCCAGCACCCCACATCAAGGGGAGAGGAGCACTGAAGCTTTCTTT. It specifies CASTPHQGERSTEAFF.

This clonotype came up many times. V gene TRBV7-9 combines with J gene TRBJ2-3; no reliable D call. This CDR3 has 13 residues. CDR1 is SEHNR and CDR2 is FQNEAQ in the germline V gene (reference sequence). Trimming removed 4 bases at V and 8 bases at J, with 13 bases between. DNA for the CDR3: TGTGCCAGCAGCTGCCCACACCCCGGTACGCAGTATTTT. Protein product: CASSCPHPGTQYF.

J is TRBJ1-2 and V is TRBV5-5, with 9 bases aligning to TRBD1. The CDR3 covers 16 residues. J was trimmed by 5 bases and V by 2 bases; bases with no gene match: 10. Germline values: CDR1 SGHKS, CDR2 YYEKEE (reference sequence). CDR3 DNA: TGTGCCAGCAGCTTAGGGGTAGCCGGGACAGGGTATGGCTACACCTTC. This gives the protein CASSLGVAGTGYGYTF.

This chain links TRBV6-6 with TRBJ1-2; D ambiguous. This CDR3 is built from 15 residues. Between the trimmed V and J ends, which lost 1 base and 4 bases, there was a span of 13 bases. The V gene's germline CDR1 is MNHNY and CDR2 SVGAGI (reference sequence). The DNA for the CDR3 is TGTGCCAGCAGTTACTTCCCGGGGAATGGCTATGGCTACACCTTC. Translated, it gives CASSYFPGNGYGYTF.

Comments on this clonotype: A much larger clone is a single base away; this may be a read error. The chain combines TRBV12-3 or TRBV12-4 with TRBJ2-3; the D gene is possibly TRBD1 (5 bases). This CDR3 is built from 16 residues. The DNA of the CDR3 is TGTGTCAGCACCCTAGGGGTGGACCAAAGCACAGATACGCAGTATTTT. Protein: CVSTLGVDQSTDTQYF.

The J gene is TRBJ2-3, the V gene TRBV7-2; 13 positions match TRBD2. The CDR3 is made up of 16 amino acids. From germline, CDR1 is SGHTA and CDR2 FQGNSA. J lost 4 bases, V lost 2 bases, and 3 bases had no gene match. CDR3 loop: CASSLRTSGSSDTQYF. The CDR3 coding sequence is TGTGCCAGCAGCTTAAGGACTAGCGGGAGCTCAGATACGCAGTATTTT. Drawing the rest from reference TRBV7-2 and TRBJ2-3, the complete variable domain is GAGVSQSPSNKVTEKGKDVELRCDPISGHTALYWYRQSLGQGLEFLIYFQGNSAPDKSGLPSDRFSAERTGGSVSTLTIQRTQQEDSAVYLCASSLRTSGSSDTQYFGPGTRLTVL.

Many counts were recorded for this clonotype. The gene calls are TRBV4-2 and TRBJ1-2; D is unclear. The germline V gene encodes CDR1 LGHNA and CDR2 YNFKEQ. There are 13 residues in the CDR3. V was clipped by 3 bases and J by 6 bases, with 11 bases between them. The CDR3 nucleotides read TGTGCCAGCAGCCAGGGGAGTGAAGATGGCTACACCTTC. This encodes CASSQGSEDGYTF.

This clonotype was seen only a few times. V usage is TRBV24-1 and J usage is TRBJ2-1; D is undetermined. In germline, CDR1 is KGHDR, CDR2 SFDVKD. Trimming shortened V by 7 bases and J by 12 bases, and 18 bases separated the two germline ends. The CDR3 sequence is 13 residues long. The chain's CDR3 is CATRDMGLDAQFF. The CDR3 nucleotides are TGTGCCACCAGAGATATGGGATTAGATGCGCAGTTCTTC.

CDR3 DNA sequence: TGTGCCAGCAGCGGGACAGCCAACAAAAACATTCAGTACTTC. This sequence encodes CASSGTANKNIQYF. V and J are TRBV9 and TRBJ2-4; tentatively, D is TRBD1 (6 bases). The CDR3 is 14 amino acids. Germline CDR1 is SGDLS and CDR2 is YYNGEE. Trimming removed 3 bases from V and 3 bases from J, with 10 bases in between.

There are a few counts of this clonotype. V and J are TRBV6-5 and TRBJ2-2, with a tentative D call TRBD1 (6 bases). The CDR3 is made up of 16 amino acids. Deletions cut 5 bases from V and 0 bases from J, with 13 bases between. Germline-derived CDR1 and CDR2 are MNHEY and SVGAGI. The CDR3 is CASSRGGPANTGELFF. CDR3 nucleotide sequence: TGTGCCAGCAGTCGAGGGGGTCCAGCGAACACCGGGGAGCTGTTTTTT.

This clonotype was seen a handful of times. The J gene is TRBJ2-3, the V gene TRBV7-2; D is undetermined. This CDR3 is 14 amino acids long. V was pared by 5 bases and J by 0 bases, with 9 bases between. CDR1 is SGHTA and CDR2 is FQGNSA in the germline V gene. DNA for the CDR3: TGTGCCAGCAGCGAGCTCACTAGCACAGATACGCAGTATTTT. This sequence encodes CASSELTSTDTQYF.

Many counts were recorded for this clonotype. This chain's CDR3 is CAISESGETLGSYEQYF. The CDR3 region has the DNA TGTGCCATCAGTGAGTCAGGCGAGACCCTCGGATCCTACGAGCAGTACTTC. This chain joins TRBV10-3 and TRBJ2-7; D not resolved. Trimming took off 0 bases at V and 1 base at J, with 16 bases between the two ends. Germline V gives CDR1 ENHRY, CDR2 SYGVKD. This CDR3 is 17 amino acids long.

J is TRBJ2-1 and V is TRBV9; D possibly corresponds to TRBD2 (6 bases). CDR3 size: 17 residues. Germline loops: CDR1 SGDLS, CDR2 YYNGEE. V lost 2 bases and J lost 1, with 16 bases in between. The CDR3 region is CASSVDGGPPSYNEQFF. In DNA form, the CDR3 reads TGTGCCAGCAGCGTTGACGGAGGGCCACCTTCCTACAATGAGCAGTTCTTC.

The rearrangement uses TRBV29-1 and TRBJ1-5, with D perhaps TRBD1 (5 bases). Trimming removed 1 base at V and 4 bases at J, with 8 bases between. This CDR3 comprises 13 residues. Germline-derived CDR1 and CDR2 are SQVTM and ANQGSEA. The CDR3 sequence is CSVEGGGNQPQHF. Written as DNA, the CDR3 is TGCAGCGTTGAAGGGGGGGGAAATCAGCCCCAGCATTTT.

For this clonotype: Being one base from a much bigger clone, this may be a read error. The rearrangement uses TRBV27 and TRBJ2-7; 10 nucleotides align to TRBD2. The germline V gene has CDR1 MNHEY and CDR2 SMNVEV (reference sequence). The CDR3 totals 15 residues. Trimming took 2 bases from V and 7 from J; bases not matched to a gene: 8. The CDR3 DNA is TGTGCCAGCAGTTTACAGCGGGGGGGCTACAATGAGCAGTACTTC. Its translation is CASSLQRGGYNEQYF.

This clonotype was seen only a few times. This chain joins TRBV5-1 and TRBJ2-7; possible D gene TRBD1, 6 bases. Trimming removed 2 bases from V and 7 bases from J, with 19 bases in between. Germline values: CDR1 SGHRS, CDR2 YFSETQ. CDR3 length: 15 amino acids. CDR3 nucleotides: TGCGCCAGCAGCTTCTCAGGGGTGCGGGCCAATGAGCAGTACTTC. It codes for CASSFSGVRANEQYF.

In its sample, this clonotype was seen a few times. This chain joins TRBV2 and TRBJ2-5; the D is unclear. V dropped 4 bases and J dropped 2 bases, with 11 bases sitting between them. Germline-derived CDR1 and CDR2 are SNHLY and FYNNEI. The CDR3 is made up of 14 amino acids. CDR3 amino acids: CASSGGSNQETQYF. The CDR3, as DNA: TGTGCCAGCAGTGGCGGCAGTAATCAAGAGACCCAGTACTTC.

The V call is TRBV18, the J call TRBJ1-2; D remains unclear. V lost 3 bases to trimming and J lost 6 bases, with 11 bases between them. From germline, CDR1 is KGHSH and CDR2 LQKENI. The CDR3 spans 13 residues. The CDR3 DNA follows: TGTGCCAGCTCACCCGGCCCTACGGATGGCTACACCTTC. Translation: CASSPGPTDGYTF.

This chain links TRBV25-1 with TRBJ2-1; possibly TRBD1 for D (6 bases). The CDR3 sequence is 12 residues long. The V end was cut by 7 bases, the J end by 13 bases, with 17 bases between. CDR1 is MGHDK, CDR2 SYGVNS, per germline. As DNA, the CDR3 is TGTGCCAGCACTGACAGGTTGAAGACCCAGTTCTTC. This gives the protein CASTDRLKTQFF.